This T cell receptor (beta chain) emerged from a study of cytomegalovirus exposure and HLA in healthy donors. Study summary: The Caucasian-associated ancestry cluster held over 65% of approximately 400 genotyped donors. Study-level results: Investigators reported around 150 TCR beta chains as tied to cytomegalovirus. Most TCR sequences were seen very rarely across donors, but some public TCRs occurred in many.

Researchers ran the PCR with 60 Vbeta and 13 Jbeta primers. Libraries were prepared by immunoSEQ multiplex PCR; TCRdb keeps only in-frame clonotypes and omits some of them. The sample consists of approximately 180,000 clones, over 65% of them appearing once. V lost 3 bases to trimming and J lost 0 bases; unmatched junction nucleotides: 8. CDR1 KGHSH and CDR2 LQKENI come from the germline V gene. The CDR3 runs to 17 residues. In its sample, this clone was seen a few times. Its antigen is as yet unknown. The sequence came from an older woman in good health and CMV-seropositive. Sequences were obtained from PBMCs. This sequence joins TRBV18 and TRBJ2-1, with 7 bases that match TRBD2. CDR3 DNA: TGTGCCAGCTCACCTGTACCAGGCGGGAGCTCCTACAATGAGCAGTTCTTC. Residues: CASSPVPGGSSYNEQFF.